These 14 T cell receptor beta chains were all obtained from the same sample, sequenced in a study of CD8 T cells in Susac syndrome. Random hexamers primed reverse transcription of about 0.45 to 1 ug RNA. Using its own MiXCR run on the immunoSEQ multiplex PCR reads, TCRdb lists one record per CDR3 protein. The table lists about 290,000 distinct CDR3 sequences, about nine tenths of them singletons. The material sequenced was CD8+ T cells from PBMCs. These receptors were taken from a human donor with multiple sclerosis.

For the CDR3, the DNA is TGTGCCTGGACAACAGGGGGCAACGAGCAGTACTTC. Amino acid sequence: CAWTTGGNEQYF. The rearrangement links TRBV30 to TRBJ2-7; TRBD1 matches 9 bases. Losses at the gene ends were 4 bases for V and 5 bases for J; bases not matched to a gene: 3. From germline, CDR1 is GTSNPN and CDR2 SVGIG (reference sequence). CDR3 size: 12 residues. Together with reference TRBV30 and TRBJ2-7, the CDR3 gives the full variable domain: SQTIHQWPATLVQPVGSPLSLECTVEGTSNPNLYWYRQAAGRGLQLLFYSVGIGQISSEVPQNLSASRPQDRQFILSSKKLLLSDSGFYLCAWTTGGNEQYFGPGTRLTVT.

CDR3 nucleotide sequence: TGTGCCAGCAGTTCTAGCATCTTGGAGACCCAGTACTTC. Residues: CASSSSILETQYF. This chain connects TRBV28 to TRBJ2-5, with D possibly TRBD2 on 5 matching bases. The CDR3 runs 13 residues. From germline, CDR1 is MDHEN and CDR2 SYDVKM. Trimming took 4 bases from V and 5 from J, leaving 11 bases between them.

V and J are TRBV6-4 and TRBJ2-1; D uncertain. Germline CDR1 MRHNA, CDR2 SNTAGT. This CDR3 comprises 13 residues. The V and J ends lost 5 bases and 6 bases respectively, with 11 bases between them. This CDR3 is CASSQSDPNEQFF. The DNA for the CDR3 is TGTGCCAGCAGTCAGTCTGACCCCAATGAGCAGTTCTTC.

This clonotype was counted a few times. This chain uses TRBV27 with TRBJ2-7; 8 bases fit TRBD1. With V trimmed by 5 bases and J by 5 bases, 8 bases remained unmatched. This CDR3 comprises 14 residues. Germline CDR1 reads MNHEY; CDR2 reads SMNVEV (reference sequence). The CDR3 loop reads CASSLWTGLNEQYF. As DNA, the CDR3 is TGTGCCAGCAGTCTGTGGACAGGGTTGAACGAGCAGTACTTC.

The chain has TRBV11-1 and TRBJ1-5, with D unresolved. The CDR3 sequence is 15 residues long. The germline V gene encodes CDR1 SGHAT and CDR2 FQDESV (reference sequence). Between the trimmed V and J ends, which lost 1 base and 7 bases, there was a span of 14 bases. The chain's CDR3 is CASSLGRPSRQPQHF. The CDR3 coding sequence is TGTGCCAGCAGCTTAGGTCGCCCCTCGAGACAGCCCCAGCATTTT.

The chain is built from TRBV19 and TRBJ1-4, with a possible D match to TRBD1 (6 bases). This CDR3 is built from 16 residues. Germline-derived CDR1 and CDR2 are LNHDA and SQIVND (reference sequence). V lost 5 bases and J lost 7, with 20 bases in between. The CDR3 reads CASSSQGLDYSEKLFF. The CDR3 bases are TGTGCCAGTAGTTCGCAGGGGCTCGACTACAGTGAAAAACTGTTTTTT.

This chain joins TRBV6-6 and TRBJ2-7; 7 nucleotides match TRBD2. The CDR3 contains 14 residues. V shed 0 bases and J 7 bases; nucleotides not matched to a gene: 6. CDR1 and CDR2 (germline): MNHNY, SVGAGI (reference sequence). In DNA, the CDR3 is TGTGCCAGCAGTTACTCGATCAGGGAGGGGGAGCAGTACTTC. Translation: CASSYSIREGEQYF.

This sequence joins TRBV24-1 and TRBJ2-7, with D possibly being TRBD2 (5 bases). V lost 5 bases, J lost 7 bases, and 11 bases lay in between. Germline CDR1 is KGHDR and CDR2 is SFDVKD. This CDR3 spans 12 amino acids. The CDR3 protein is CATSGHGEEQYF. In nucleotides, the CDR3 is TGTGCCACCAGTGGTCACGGGGAGGAGCAGTACTTC.

V is TRBV25-1 and J is TRBJ1-1; D gene unclear. V lost 4 bases and J lost 3, with 9 bases in between. This CDR3 has 13 amino acids. Per the germline V gene, CDR1 is MGHDK and CDR2 is SYGVNS. The CDR3 is CASSVQPYTEAFF. Here the CDR3 DNA reads TGTGCCAGCAGTGTTCAGCCTTACACTGAAGCTTTCTTT.

The V and J genes are TRBV4-3 and TRBJ2-7; maybe TRBD1 (6 bases). The V end was cut by 3 bases, the J end by 7 bases, with 10 bases between. Germline V gene data show CDR1 as LGHNA and CDR2 as YSLEER. The CDR3 contains 12 residues. The CDR3 loop is CASSQDDREQYF. The CDR3 bases are TGCGCCAGCAGCCAGGACGACAGGGAGCAGTACTTC.

V gene TRBV30 combines with J gene TRBJ2-1; D gene unclear. The CDR3 extends over 11 amino acids. The V end was cut by 3 bases, the J end by 7 bases, with 7 bases between. Germline assignment: CDR1 GTSNPN and CDR2 SVGIG (reference sequence). The CDR3 reads CAWRLGNEQFF. The DNA for the CDR3 is TGTGCCTGGAGGTTGGGGAATGAGCAGTTCTTC.

The J gene is TRBJ2-1, the V gene TRBV7-2, with D possibly TRBD1 on 6 matching bases. The ends were cut back, 2 bases at V and 1 base at J, with 12 bases in the middle. Looked up from germline, CDR1 is SGHTA and CDR2 is FQGNSA. This CDR3 has 16 amino acids. Here the CDR3 DNA reads TGTGCCAGCAGCTTACCCAGGGGTCGATCCTACAATGAGCAGTTCTTC. This codes for CASSLPRGRSYNEQFF. The entire variable domain, with the rest obtained from reference TRBV7-2 and TRBJ2-1, is as follows: GAGVSQSPSNKVTEKGKDVELRCDPISGHTALYWYRQSLGQGLEFLIYFQGNSAPDKSGLPSDRFSAERTGGSVSTLTIQRTQQEDSAVYLCASSLPRGRSYNEQFFGPGTRLTVL.

V usage is TRBV14 and J usage is TRBJ2-1; D ambiguous. The V end lost 3 bases, the J end lost 0 bases, and 15 bases lay between the germline ends. Germline CDR1 is SGHDN and CDR2 is FVKESK. This CDR3 has 17 amino acids. DNA of the CDR3: TGTGCCAGCAGCCAGACCATACGGTCGAGCTCCTACAATGAGCAGTTCTTC. This gives the protein CASSQTIRSSSYNEQFF.

V is TRBV6-2 or TRBV6-3 and J is TRBJ2-1, with D possibly being TRBD1 or TRBD2 (5 bases each). The CDR3 runs 13 residues. The V end was cut by 8 bases, the J end by 4 bases, with 12 bases between. Germline assignment: CDR1 MNHEY and CDR2 SVGEGT. The CDR3 DNA reads as TGTGCCAGCCACCGGGACCCATACAATGAGCAGTTCTTC. Protein sequence: CASHRDPYNEQFF.